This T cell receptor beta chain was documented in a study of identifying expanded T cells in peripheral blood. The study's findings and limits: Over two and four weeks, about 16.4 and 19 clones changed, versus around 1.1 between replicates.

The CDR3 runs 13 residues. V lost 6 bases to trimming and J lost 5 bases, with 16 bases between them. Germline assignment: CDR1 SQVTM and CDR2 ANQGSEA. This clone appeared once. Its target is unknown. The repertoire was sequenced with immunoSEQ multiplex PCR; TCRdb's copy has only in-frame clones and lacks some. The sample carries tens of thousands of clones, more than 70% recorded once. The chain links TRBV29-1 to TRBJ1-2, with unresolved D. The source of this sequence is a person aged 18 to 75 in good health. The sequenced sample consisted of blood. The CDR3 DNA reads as TGCAGCGTCCTTCTGGGAGCCGCATATGGCTACACCTTC. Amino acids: CSVLLGAAYGYTF.